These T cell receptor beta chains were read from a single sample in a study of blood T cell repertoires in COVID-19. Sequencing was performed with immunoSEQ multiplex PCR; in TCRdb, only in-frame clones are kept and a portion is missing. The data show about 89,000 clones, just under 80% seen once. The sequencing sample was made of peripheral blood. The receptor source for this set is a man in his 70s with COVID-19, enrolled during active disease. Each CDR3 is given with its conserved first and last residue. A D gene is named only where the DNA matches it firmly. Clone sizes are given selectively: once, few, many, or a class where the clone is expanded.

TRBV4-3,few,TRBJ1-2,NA,CASSQDSWSYGYTF,TGCGCCAGCAGCCAAGATAGTTGGAGCTATGGCTACACCTTC
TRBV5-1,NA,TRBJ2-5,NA,CASSLAGVGAIETQYF,TGCGCCAGCAGCTTGGCCGGTGTGGGGGCGATCGAGACCCAGTACTTC
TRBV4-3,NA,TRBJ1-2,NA,CASSLSWGGDVNYGYTF,TGCGCCAGCAGCCTCTCCTGGGGGGGGGACGTGAACTATGGCTACACCTTC
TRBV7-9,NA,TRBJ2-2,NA,CASSLPVLTGELFF,TGTGCCAGCAGCTTACCCGTCCTCACCGGGGAGCTGTTTTTT
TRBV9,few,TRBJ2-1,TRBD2,CASSASGGALYNEQFF,TGTGCCAGCAGCGCGAGCGGGGGGGCCCTCTACAATGAGCAGTTCTTC
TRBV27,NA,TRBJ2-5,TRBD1,CASRKFGQGETQYF,TGTGCCAGCAGGAAGTTCGGACAGGGAGAGACCCAGTACTTC
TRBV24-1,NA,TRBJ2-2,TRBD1,CATGGRQGAIPGELFF,TGTGCCACCGGGGGACGACAGGGGGCTATTCCCGGGGAGCTGTTTTTT
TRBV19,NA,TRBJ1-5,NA,CASSPLAGISNQPQHF,TGTGCCAGTAGCCCCCTGGCAGGCATTAGCAATCAGCCCCAGCATTTT
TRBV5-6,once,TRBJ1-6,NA,CASSPGTNNSPLHF,TGTGCCAGCAGCCCCGGGACAAATAATTCACCCCTCCACTTT
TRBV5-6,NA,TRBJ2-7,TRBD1,CASSLGQGAYEQYF,TGTGCCAGCAGCTTGGGACAGGGGGCCTACGAGCAGTACTTC
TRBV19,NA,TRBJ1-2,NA,CASRRSGASYGYTF,TGTGCCAGTAGGAGGTCAGGGGCTAGCTATGGCTACACCTTC
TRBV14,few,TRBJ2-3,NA,CASSLRGSTDTQYF,TGTGCCAGCAGCCTCAGGGGCAGCACAGATACGCAGTATTTT
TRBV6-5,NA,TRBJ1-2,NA,CASSYLGGATGYTF,TGTGCCAGCAGTTACTTGGGGGGGGCGACTGGCTACACCTTC
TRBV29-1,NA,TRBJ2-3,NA,CSVEEGSTDTQYF,TGCAGCGTTGAGGAGGGATCCACAGATACGCAGTATTTT
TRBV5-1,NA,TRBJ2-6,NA,CASSLAPGAAAGANVLTF,TGCGCCAGCAGCTTGGCCCCTGGCGCGGCCGCTGGGGCCAACGTCCTGACTTTC
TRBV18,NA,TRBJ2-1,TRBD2,CASSPGTSYNEQFF,TGTGCCAGCTCACCCGGGACTAGTTACAATGAGCAGTTCTTC
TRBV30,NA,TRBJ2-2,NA,CAWSGGDTGELFF,TGTGCCTGGAGTGGGGGGGACACCGGGGAGCTGTTTTTT
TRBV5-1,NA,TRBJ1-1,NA,CASSLSTQGVRAEAFF,TGCGCCAGCAGCCTCTCCACACAGGGCGTTAGAGCTGAAGCTTTCTTT
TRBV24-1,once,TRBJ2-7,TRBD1,CATSDPAGTAPYEQYF,TGTGCCACCAGTGATCCTGCCGGGACAGCCCCCTACGAGCAGTACTTC
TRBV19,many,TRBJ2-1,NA,CASSTERGYREQFF,TGTGCCAGTAGTACCGAACGAGGGTATCGTGAGCAGTTCTTC
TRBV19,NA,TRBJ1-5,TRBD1,CASSIGDSNQPQHF,TGTGCCAGTAGTATAGGGGACAGTAATCAGCCCCAGCATTTT
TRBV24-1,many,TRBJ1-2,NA,CATSDQARASGYTF,TGTGCCACCAGTGACCAGGCGAGGGCGAGTGGCTACACCTTC
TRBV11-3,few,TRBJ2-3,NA,CASSPKWADTDTQYF,TGTGCCAGCAGCCCTAAGTGGGCAGACACAGATACGCAGTATTTT
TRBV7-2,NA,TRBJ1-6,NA,CASSLSARLYNSPLHF,TGTGCCAGCAGCTTGTCCGCCAGGCTCTATAATTCACCCCTCCACTTT
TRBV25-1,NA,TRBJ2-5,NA,CASSDLVTGETQYF,TGTGCCAGCAGTGATTTGGTGACGGGAGAGACCCAGTACTTC
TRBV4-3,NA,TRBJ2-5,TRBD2,CASSMTSGQETQYF,TGCGCCAGCAGCATGACTAGCGGGCAAGAGACCCAGTACTTC
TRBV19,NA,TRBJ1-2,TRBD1,CASSTQGDVYGYTF,TGTGCCAGTAGTACCCAGGGGGACGTCTATGGCTACACCTTC
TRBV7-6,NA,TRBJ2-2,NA,CASSLLPKTANTGELFF,TGTGCCAGCAGCTTACTCCCTAAGACAGCGAACACCGGGGAGCTGTTTTTT
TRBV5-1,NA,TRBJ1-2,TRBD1,CASSSQGPSYGYTF,TGCGCCAGCAGCTCACAGGGGCCGTCCTATGGCTACACCTTC
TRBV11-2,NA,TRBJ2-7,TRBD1,CASRNAPGQGVYEQYF,TGTGCCAGCCGCAATGCCCCGGGACAGGGAGTCTACGAGCAGTACTTC
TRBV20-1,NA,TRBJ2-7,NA,CSASQAYEQYF,TGCAGTGCTAGTCAGGCGTACGAGCAGTACTTC
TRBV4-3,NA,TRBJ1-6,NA,CASSQEAQGGSSPLHF,TGCGCCAGCAGCCAAGAAGCCCAGGGCGGTAGTTCACCCCTCCACTTT
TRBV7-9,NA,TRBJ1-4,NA,CASSLIQGDGTNEKLFF,TGTGCCAGCAGCTTAATACAGGGAGATGGGACTAATGAAAAACTGTTTTTT
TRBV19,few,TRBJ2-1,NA,CASSIPLGQAYNEQFF,TGTGCCAGTAGTATTCCCCTTGGGCAGGCCTACAATGAGCAGTTCTTC
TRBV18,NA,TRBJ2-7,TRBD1,CASSPTGTGVSSYEQYF,TGTGCCAGCTCACCAACCGGGACAGGTGTAAGCTCCTACGAGCAGTACTTC
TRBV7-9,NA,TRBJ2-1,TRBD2,CASSTQPRNIAGVHNEQFF,TGTGCCAGCAGCACACAGCCCCGTAATATAGCGGGAGTACACAATGAGCAGTTCTTC
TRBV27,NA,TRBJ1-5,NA,CASSPAGGYQPQHF,TGTGCCAGCAGTCCTGCCGGGGGATACCAGCCCCAGCATTTT
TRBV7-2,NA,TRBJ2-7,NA,CASSSETYSYEQYF,TGTGCCAGCAGCTCCGAGACATACTCCTACGAGCAGTACTTC
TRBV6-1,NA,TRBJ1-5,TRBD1,CASRSGTGYQPQHF,TGTGCCAGCAGATCTGGGACAGGGTATCAGCCCCAGCATTTT
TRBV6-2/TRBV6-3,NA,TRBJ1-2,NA,CASSSQAPNYGYTF,TGTGCCAGCAGCTCCCAGGCGCCTAACTATGGCTACACCTTC
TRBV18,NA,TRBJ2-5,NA,CASSPIRETQYF,TGTGCCAGCTCACCAATTAGAGAGACCCAGTACTTC
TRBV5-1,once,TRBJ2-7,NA,CASSLVGGGPHEQYF,TGCGCCAGCAGCTTGGTGGGGGGAGGACCCCACGAGCAGTACTTC
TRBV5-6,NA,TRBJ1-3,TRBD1,CASSPSPDRARFGNTIYF,TGTGCCAGCAGCCCATCACCCGACAGGGCTAGGTTTGGAAACACCATATATTTT
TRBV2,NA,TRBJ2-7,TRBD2,CASRPGTSGGAGEQYF,TGTGCCAGCAGACCCGGGACTAGCGGGGGGGCGGGCGAGCAGTACTTC
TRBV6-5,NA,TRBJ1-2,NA,CASSWNRGNNYGYTF,TGTGCCAGCAGTTGGAACAGAGGGAATAACTATGGCTACACCTTC
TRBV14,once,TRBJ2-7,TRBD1,CASSRSGTGTYEQYF,TGTGCCAGCAGCCGCTCTGGGACAGGAACCTACGAGCAGTACTTC
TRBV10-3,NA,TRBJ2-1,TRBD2,CAIRNKLAGGPGEQFF,TGTGCCATCAGAAACAAACTAGCGGGAGGGCCGGGGGAGCAGTTCTTC
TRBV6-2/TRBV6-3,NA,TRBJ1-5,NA,CASSFSRGFQPQHF,TGTGCCAGCAGTTTTTCAAGGGGGTTTCAGCCCCAGCATTTT
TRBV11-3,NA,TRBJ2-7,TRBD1,CASSRFGTGDYEQYF,TGTGCCAGCAGCCGTTTCGGGACAGGGGACTACGAGCAGTACTTC
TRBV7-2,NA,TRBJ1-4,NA,CASSLAGNNEKLFF,TGTGCCAGCAGCTTAGCCGGGAATAATGAAAAACTGTTTTTT